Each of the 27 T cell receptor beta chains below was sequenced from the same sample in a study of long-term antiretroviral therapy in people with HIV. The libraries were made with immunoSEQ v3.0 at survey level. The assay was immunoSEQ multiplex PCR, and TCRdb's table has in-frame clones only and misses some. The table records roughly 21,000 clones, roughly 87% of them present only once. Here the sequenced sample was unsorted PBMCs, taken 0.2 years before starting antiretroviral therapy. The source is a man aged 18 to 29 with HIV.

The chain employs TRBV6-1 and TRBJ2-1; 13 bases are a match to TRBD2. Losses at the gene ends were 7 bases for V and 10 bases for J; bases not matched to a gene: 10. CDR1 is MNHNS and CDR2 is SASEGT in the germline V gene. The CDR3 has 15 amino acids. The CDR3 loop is CASNLLAGGLREQFF. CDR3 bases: TGTGCCAGCAACCTACTAGCGGGAGGGCTTCGGGAGCAGTTCTTC.

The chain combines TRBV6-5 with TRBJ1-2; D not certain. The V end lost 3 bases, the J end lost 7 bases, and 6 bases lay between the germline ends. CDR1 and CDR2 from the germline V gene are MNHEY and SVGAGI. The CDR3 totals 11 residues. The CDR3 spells CASSYAGGYTF. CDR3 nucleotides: TGTGCCAGCAGTTATGCGGGTGGCTACACCTTC.

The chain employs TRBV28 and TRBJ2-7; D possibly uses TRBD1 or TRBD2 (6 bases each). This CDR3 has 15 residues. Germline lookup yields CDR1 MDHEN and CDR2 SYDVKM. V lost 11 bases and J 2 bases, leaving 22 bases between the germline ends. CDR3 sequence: CASISFRGGPYEQYF. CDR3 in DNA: TGTGCCTCCATTTCATTCAGGGGAGGCCCCTACGAGCAGTACTTC.

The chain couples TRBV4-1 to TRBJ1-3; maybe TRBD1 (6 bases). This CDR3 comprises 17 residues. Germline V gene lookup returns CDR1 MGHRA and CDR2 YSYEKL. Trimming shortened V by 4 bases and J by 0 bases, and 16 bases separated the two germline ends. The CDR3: CASSRGGLVLSGNTIYF. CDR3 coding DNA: TGCGCCAGCAGCCGCGGGGGCCTGGTCCTCTCTGGAAACACCATATATTTT.

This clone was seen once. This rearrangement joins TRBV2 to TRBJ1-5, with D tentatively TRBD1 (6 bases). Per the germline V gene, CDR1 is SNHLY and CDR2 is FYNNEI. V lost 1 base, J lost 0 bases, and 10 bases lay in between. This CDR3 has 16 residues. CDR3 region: CASSEGGPYSNQPQHF. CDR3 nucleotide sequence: TGTGCCAGCAGTGAAGGGGGGCCATATAGCAATCAGCCCCAGCATTTT.

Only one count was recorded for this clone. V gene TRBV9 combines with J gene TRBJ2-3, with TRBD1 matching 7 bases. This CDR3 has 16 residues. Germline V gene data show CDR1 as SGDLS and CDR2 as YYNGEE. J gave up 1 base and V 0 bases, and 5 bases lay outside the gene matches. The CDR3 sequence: CASSVGAGGGTDTQYF. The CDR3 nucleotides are TGTGCCAGCAGCGTAGGGGCAGGGGGAGGCACAGATACGCAGTATTTT.

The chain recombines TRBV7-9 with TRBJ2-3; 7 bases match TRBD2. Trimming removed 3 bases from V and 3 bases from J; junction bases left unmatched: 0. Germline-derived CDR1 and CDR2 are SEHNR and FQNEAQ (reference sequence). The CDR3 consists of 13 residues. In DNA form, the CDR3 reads TGTGCCAGCAGCTTGGGGGGGACAGATACGCAGTATTTT. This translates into CASSLGGTDTQYF.

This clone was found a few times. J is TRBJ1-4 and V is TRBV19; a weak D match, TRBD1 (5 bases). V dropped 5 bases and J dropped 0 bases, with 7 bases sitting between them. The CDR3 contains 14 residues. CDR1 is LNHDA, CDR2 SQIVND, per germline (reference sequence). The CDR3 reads CASSSRATNEKLFF. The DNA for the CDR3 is TGTGCCAGTAGTTCCAGGGCAACTAATGAAAAACTGTTTTTT.

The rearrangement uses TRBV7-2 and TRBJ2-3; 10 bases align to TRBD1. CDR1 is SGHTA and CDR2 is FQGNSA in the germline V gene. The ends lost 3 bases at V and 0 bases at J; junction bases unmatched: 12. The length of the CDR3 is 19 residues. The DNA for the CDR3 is TGTGCCAGCAGCTTTAGAAGTTCCGGGACAGGGGAAAGCACAGATACGCAGTATTTT. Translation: CASSFRSSGTGESTDTQYF.

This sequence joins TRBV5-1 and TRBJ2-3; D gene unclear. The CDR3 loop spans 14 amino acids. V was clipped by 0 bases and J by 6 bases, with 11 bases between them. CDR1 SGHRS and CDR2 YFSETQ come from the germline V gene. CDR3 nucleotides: TGCGCCAGCAGCTTGGCCGTCCCGGAGGATACGCAGTATTTT. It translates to CASSLAVPEDTQYF. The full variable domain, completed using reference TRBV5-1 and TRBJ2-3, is KAGVTQTPRYLIKTRGQQVTLSCSPISGHRSVSWYQQTPGQGLQFLFEYFSETQRNKGNFPGRFSGRQFSNSRSEMNVSTLELGDSALYLCASSLAVPEDTQYFGPGTRLTVL.

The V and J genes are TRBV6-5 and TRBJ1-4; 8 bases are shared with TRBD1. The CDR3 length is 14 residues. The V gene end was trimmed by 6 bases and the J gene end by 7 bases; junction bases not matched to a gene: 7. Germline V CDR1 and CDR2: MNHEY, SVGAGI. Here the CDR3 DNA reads TGTGCCAGCAGGCAACAGGGGGGAGGTGAAAAACTGTTTTTT. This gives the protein CASRQQGGGEKLFF.

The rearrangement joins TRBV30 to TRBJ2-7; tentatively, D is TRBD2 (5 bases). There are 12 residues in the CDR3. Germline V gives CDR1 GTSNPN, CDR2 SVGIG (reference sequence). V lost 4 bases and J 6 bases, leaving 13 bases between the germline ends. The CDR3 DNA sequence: TGTGCCTGGACTCGGACTGTCCGCGAGCAGTACTTC. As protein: CAWTRTVREQYF.

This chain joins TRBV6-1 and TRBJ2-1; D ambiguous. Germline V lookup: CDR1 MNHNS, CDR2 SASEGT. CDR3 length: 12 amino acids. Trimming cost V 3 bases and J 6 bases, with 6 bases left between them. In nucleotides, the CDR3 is TGTGCCAGCAGTGATCCACTCAATGAGCAGTTCTTC. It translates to CASSDPLNEQFF.

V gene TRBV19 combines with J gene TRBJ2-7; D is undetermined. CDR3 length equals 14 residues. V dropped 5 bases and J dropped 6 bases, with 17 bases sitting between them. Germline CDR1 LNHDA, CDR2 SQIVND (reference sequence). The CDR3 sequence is CASSVNPATREQYF. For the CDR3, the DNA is TGTGCCAGTAGTGTGAATCCGGCCACCCGCGAGCAGTACTTC.

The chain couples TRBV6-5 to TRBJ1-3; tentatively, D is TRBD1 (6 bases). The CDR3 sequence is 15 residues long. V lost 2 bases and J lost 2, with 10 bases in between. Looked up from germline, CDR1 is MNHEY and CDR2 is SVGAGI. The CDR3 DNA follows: TGTGCCAGCAGTTACGGACAGACGACTGGAAACACCATATATTTT. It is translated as CASSYGQTTGNTIYF.

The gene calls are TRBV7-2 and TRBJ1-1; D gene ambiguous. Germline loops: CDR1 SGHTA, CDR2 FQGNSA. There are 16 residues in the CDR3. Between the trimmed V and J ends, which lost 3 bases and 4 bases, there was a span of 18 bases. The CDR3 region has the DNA TGTGCCAGCAGCTTTCCACAGCTCGGTAAAGTCACTGAAGCTTTCTTT. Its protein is CASSFPQLGKVTEAFF.

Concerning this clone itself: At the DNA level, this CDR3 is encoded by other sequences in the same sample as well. CDR3 sequence reads: CASSLGRDTEAFF. The CDR3 DNA is TGCGCCAGCAGCTTAGGCAGGGACACTGAAGCTTTCTTT. The chain joins TRBV5-1 to TRBJ1-1; perhaps TRBD1 as D (5 bases). This CDR3 is 13 amino acids long. Looked up from germline, CDR1 is SGHRS and CDR2 is YFSETQ. Trimming pared 2 bases from V and 3 bases from J, leaving 8 bases between.

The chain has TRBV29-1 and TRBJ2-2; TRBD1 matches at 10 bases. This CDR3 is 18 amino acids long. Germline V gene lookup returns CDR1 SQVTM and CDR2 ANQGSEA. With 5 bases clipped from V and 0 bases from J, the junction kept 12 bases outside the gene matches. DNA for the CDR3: TGCAGCGTTCGAGAAGGACAGGGGGGTTTGCCGAACACCGGGGAGCTGTTTTTT. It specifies CSVREGQGGLPNTGELFF.

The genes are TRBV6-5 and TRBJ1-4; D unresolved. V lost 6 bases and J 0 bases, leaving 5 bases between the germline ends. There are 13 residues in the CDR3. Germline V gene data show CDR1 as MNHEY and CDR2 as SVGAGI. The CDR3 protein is CASRVTTNEKLFF. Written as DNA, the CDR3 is TGTGCCAGCAGGGTGACAACTAATGAAAAACTGTTTTTT.

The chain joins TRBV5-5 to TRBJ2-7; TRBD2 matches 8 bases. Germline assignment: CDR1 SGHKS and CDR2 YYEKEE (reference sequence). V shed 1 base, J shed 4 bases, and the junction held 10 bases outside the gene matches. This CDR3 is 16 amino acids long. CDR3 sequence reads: CASSLSVGLAGYEQYF. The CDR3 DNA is TGTGCCAGCAGCTTGTCTGTCGGTTTAGCGGGGTACGAGCAGTACTTC.

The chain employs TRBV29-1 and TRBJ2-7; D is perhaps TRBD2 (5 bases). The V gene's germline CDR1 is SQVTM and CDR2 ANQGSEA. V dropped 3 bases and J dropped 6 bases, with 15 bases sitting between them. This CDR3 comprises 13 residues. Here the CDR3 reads CSVEGGSLSEQYF. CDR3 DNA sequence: TGCAGCGTTGAGGGCGGGTCCCTGAGCGAGCAGTACTTC.

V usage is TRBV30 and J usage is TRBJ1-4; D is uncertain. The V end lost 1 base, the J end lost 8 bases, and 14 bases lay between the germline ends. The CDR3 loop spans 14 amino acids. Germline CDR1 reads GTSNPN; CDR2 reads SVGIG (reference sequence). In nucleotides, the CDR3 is TGTGCCTGGAGTGCCCCCTTCGCTGGGGAAAAACTGTTTTTT. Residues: CAWSAPFAGEKLFF.

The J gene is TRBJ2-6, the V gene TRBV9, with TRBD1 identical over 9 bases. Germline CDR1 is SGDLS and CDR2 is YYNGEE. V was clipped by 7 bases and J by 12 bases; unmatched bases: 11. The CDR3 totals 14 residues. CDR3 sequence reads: CASGPGTGPSVLTF. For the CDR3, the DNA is TGTGCCAGCGGTCCCGGGACAGGGCCCTCCGTCCTGACTTTC. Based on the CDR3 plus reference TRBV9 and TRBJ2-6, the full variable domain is DSGVTQTPKHLITATGQRVTLRCSPRSGDLSVYWYQQSLDQGLQFLIQYYNGEERAKGNILERFSAQQFPDLHSELNLSSLELGDSALYFCASGPGTGPSVLTFGAGSRLTVL.

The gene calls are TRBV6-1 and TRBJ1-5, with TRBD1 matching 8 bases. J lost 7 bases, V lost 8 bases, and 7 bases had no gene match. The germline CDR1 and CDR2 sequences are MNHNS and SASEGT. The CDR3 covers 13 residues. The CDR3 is CASGDRSAQPQHF. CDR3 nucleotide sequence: TGTGCCAGCGGGGACAGGTCGGCCCAGCCCCAGCATTTT.

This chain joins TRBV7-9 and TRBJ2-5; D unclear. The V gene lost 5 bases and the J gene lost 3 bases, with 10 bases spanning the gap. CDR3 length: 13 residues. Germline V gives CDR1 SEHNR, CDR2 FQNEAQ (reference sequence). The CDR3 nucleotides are TGTGCCAGCAGCACAGACACGGAAGAGACCCAGTACTTC. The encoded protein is CASSTDTEETQYF. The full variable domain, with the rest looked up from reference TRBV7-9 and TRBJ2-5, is DTGVSQNPRHKITKRGQNVTFRCDPISEHNRLYWYRQTLGQGPEFLTYFQNEAQLEKSRLLSDRFSAERPKGSFSTLEIQRTEQGDSAMYLCASSTDTEETQYFGPGTRLLVL.

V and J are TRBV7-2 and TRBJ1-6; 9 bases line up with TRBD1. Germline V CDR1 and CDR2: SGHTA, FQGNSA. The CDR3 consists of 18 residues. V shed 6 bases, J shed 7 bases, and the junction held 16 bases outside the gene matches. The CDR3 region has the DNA TGTGCCAGCAGTTTAAAACGGGACAGGGAGATACGGAATTCACCCCTCCACTTT. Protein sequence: CASSLKRDREIRNSPLHF.

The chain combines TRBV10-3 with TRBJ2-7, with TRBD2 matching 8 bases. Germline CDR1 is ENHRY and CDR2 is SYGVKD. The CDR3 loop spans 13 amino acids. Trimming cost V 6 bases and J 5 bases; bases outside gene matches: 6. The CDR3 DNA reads TGTGCCATCAGGGCACCGGGGGGGAACGAGCAGTACTTC. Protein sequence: CAIRAPGGNEQYF.